This paragraph reports one T cell receptor beta chain. The CDR3 has 13 amino acids. Trimming removed 4 bases from V and 10 bases from J; junction bases left unmatched: 8. Germline lookup yields CDR1 SQVTM and CDR2 ANQGSEA. Measured with immunoSEQ multiplex PCR; TCRdb has only the in-frame clones, and not every one. In the table there are more than 100,000 clones, about 90% of which are singletons. The data were obtained in a study of T cell responses to AZD1222 COVID-19 vaccine. The material sequenced was peripheral blood, taken on day 0 of AZD1222 vaccination. The genes are TRBV29-1 and TRBJ2-1; TRBD2 matches 9 bases. The sequence derives from an adult in good health. This CDR3 reads CSVGEAAGGEQFF. The CDR3, as DNA: TGCAGCGTTGGGGAGGCGGCGGGAGGGGAGCAGTTCTTC.